The clone carrying this T cell receptor beta chain turned up a few times. The antigen is not known. The data stem from a study of tumor-infiltrating lymphocytes in primary liver carcinoma. Between the trimmed V and J ends, which lost 5 bases and 9 bases, there was a span of 14 bases. Germline V gene lookup returns CDR1 MDHEN and CDR2 SYDVKM. The CDR3 length is 13 residues. Study-wide findings and caveats: Between tumor regions, pairs overlapped more than tumor-adjacent and tumor-blood pairs did. Tumor samples exhibited a significantly greater top-250-clone fraction than blood samples (p = 0.039).

A primer in the constant region served to generate TCR beta cDNA from around 500 ng of total RNA. The TCR beta library was amplified through three nested multiplex PCR rounds in a modified ARM-PCR procedure. A C-beta reverse primer and TRBV1-TRBV30 forward primers served in each of the first two PCR rounds, at 9 to 10 cycles apiece. From the multiplex PCR reads, TCRdb called clonotypes with MiXCR, one entry per CDR3 protein. The data show 300,000 to 350,000 distinct CDR3 sequences, with roughly 61% seen just once and under 8% held by the top ten. Unsorted whole blood yielded the blood RNA, and germline DNA was also extracted. There were only treatment-naive patients, all with chronic HBV infection.

The sequenced material came from peripheral blood. The clonotype originates from a middle-aged man with primary liver carcinoma and hepatitis B virus infection. This chain uses TRBV28 with TRBJ2-1; D is perhaps TRBD1 or TRBD2 (5 bases each). CDR3 sequence: CASSTGPGFEQFF. CDR3 bases: TGTGCCAGCAGTACGGGACCCGGTTTTGAGCAGTTCTTC. The full variable domain, completed using reference TRBV28 and TRBJ2-1, is DVKVTQSSRYLVKRTGEKVFLECVQDMDHENMFWYRQDPGLGLRLIYFSYDVKMKEKGDIPEGYSVSREKKERFSLILESASTNQTSMYLCASSTGPGFEQFFGPGTRLTVL.